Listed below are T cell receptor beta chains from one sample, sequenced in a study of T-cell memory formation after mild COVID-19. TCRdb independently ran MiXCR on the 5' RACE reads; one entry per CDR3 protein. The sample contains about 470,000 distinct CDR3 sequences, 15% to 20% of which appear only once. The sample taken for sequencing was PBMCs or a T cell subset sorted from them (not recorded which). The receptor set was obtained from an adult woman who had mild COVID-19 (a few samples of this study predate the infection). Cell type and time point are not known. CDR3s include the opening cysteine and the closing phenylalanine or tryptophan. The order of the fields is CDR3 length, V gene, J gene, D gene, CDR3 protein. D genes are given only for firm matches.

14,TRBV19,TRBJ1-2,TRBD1,CASSRDSSNYGYTF
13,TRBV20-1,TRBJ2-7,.,CSARAEGLYEQYF
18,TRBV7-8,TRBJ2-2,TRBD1,CASSRRTGDLLGTGELFF
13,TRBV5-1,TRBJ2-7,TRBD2,CASSDGTRNEQYF
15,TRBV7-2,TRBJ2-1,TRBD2,CASRPPGLAVAEQFF
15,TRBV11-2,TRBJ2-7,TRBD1,CASSRYGQASYEQYF
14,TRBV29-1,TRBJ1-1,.,CSVWGASPDTEAFF
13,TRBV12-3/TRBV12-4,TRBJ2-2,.,CASSFGFTGELFF
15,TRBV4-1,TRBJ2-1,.,CASSQATDGYNEQFF
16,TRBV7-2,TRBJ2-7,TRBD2,CASSLVVLAGGYEQYF
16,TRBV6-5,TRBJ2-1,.,CASSYSRTSSYNEQFF
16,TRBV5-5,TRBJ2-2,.,CASSLAPSPNTGELFF
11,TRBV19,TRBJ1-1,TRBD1,CATSGTEEPFF
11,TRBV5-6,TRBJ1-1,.,CASSWGDQAFF
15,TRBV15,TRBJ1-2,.,CATSRGTTSNYGYTF
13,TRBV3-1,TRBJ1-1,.,CASSRKGGTEAFF
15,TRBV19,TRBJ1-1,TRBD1,CASRPTGALSTEAFF
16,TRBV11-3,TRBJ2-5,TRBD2,CASSELAGGPLETQYF
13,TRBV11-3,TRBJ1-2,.,CASSLSLGNGYTF
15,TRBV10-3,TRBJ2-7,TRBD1,CAISGGAWDSYEQYF
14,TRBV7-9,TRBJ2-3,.,CASSLGRVGDTQYF
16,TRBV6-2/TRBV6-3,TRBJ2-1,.,CASSEGLLSSYNEQFF
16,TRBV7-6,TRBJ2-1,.,CASSSGPGRTYNEQFF
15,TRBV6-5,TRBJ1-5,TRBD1,CASSLRTGTSQPQHF
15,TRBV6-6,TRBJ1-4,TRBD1,CASSPRQGGDEKLFF
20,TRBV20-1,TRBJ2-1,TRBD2,CSASLASGLAGTWSYNEQFF
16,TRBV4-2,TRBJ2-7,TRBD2,CASSQELLGLPLEQYF
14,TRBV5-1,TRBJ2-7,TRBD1,CASSLSQGVDEQYF
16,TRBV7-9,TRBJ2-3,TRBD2,CASSPTSGSRGDTQYF
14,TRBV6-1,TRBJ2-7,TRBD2,CASSGLAGHYEQYF
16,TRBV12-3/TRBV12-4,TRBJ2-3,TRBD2,CASGIWGLHSTDTQYF
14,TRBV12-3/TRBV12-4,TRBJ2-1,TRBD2,CASILAGGTNEQFF
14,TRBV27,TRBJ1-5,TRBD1,CASRQQGGNQPQHF
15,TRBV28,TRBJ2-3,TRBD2,CASHASGGRSDTQYF
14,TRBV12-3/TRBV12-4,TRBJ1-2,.,CASSFYPGWDGYTF
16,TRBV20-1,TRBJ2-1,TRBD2,CSARDLAGASYNEQFF
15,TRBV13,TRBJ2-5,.,CASSLRGGEQETQYF
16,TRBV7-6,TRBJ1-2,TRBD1,CASSFDPGQGLGGYTF
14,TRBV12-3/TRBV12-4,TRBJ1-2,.,CASSSPGTNYGYTF
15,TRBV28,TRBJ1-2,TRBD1,CASSLSTGARYGYTF
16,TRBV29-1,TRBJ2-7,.,CSVEGDAEGRSYEQYF
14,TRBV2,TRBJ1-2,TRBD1,CASSRDRGSFGYTF
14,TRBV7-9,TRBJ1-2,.,CASSWDDRNYGYTF
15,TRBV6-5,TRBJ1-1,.,CASSHGRTGNTEAFF
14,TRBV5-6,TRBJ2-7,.,CASSLAQGLYEQYF
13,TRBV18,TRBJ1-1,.,CASSPDINTEAFF
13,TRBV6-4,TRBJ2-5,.,CAHYNPAEETQYF
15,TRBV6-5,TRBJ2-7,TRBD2,CASSYTSGNPGEQYF
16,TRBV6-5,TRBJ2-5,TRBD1,CASSFTARTGSETQYF
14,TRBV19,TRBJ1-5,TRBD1,CASSPRDRNQPQHF
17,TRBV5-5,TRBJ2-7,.,CASSSLGGDSSSYEQYF
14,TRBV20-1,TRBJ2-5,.,CSARPGSVTETQYF